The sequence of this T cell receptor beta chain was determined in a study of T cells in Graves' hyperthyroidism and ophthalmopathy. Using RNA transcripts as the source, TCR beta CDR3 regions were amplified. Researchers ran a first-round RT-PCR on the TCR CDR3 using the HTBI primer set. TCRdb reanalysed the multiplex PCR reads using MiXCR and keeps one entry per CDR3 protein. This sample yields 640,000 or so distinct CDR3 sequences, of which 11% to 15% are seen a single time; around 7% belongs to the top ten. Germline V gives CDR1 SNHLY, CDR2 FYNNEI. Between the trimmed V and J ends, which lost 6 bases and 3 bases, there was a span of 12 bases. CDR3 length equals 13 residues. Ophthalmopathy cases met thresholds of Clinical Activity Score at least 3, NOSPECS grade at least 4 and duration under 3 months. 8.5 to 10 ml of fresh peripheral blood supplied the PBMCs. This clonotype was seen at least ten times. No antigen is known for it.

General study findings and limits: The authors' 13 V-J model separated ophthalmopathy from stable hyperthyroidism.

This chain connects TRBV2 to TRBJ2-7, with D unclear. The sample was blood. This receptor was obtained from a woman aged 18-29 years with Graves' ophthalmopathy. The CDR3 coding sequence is TGTGCCAGCAGGGGTGGGCCGAACTACGAGCAGTACTTC. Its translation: CASRGGPNYEQYF.